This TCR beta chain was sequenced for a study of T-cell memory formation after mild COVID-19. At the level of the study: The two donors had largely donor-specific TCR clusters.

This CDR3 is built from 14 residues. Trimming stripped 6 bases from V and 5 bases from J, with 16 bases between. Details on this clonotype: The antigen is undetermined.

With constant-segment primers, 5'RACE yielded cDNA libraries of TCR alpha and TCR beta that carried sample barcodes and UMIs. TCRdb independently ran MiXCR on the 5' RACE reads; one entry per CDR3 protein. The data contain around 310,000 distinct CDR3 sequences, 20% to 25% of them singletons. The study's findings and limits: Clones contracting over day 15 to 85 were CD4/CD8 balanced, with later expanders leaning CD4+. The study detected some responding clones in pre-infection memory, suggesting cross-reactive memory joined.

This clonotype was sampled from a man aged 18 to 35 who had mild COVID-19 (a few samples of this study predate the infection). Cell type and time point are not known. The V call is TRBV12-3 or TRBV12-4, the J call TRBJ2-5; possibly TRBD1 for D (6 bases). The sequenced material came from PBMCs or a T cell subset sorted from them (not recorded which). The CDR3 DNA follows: TGTGCCAGCAGGTTCGACTTGGGGGCGGAGACCCAGTACTTC. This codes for CASRFDLGAETQYF.